This T cell receptor (beta chain) appears in the sequencing data of a study of post-analysis software for immune sequencing data. About the study: Relapsing-remitting, secondary progressive and progressive-relapsing forms made up the multiple sclerosis disease courses. Points from the study as a whole: Roughly five TRBV segments occurring more often in patients than controls included TRBV5-6, TRBV5-1 and TRBV20-1. In multiple sclerosis, normalized Chao1 diversity was significantly below that of controls. F-measure co-clustering was strong for batch-matched samples.

The V end was cut by 2 bases, the J end by 1 base, with 11 bases between. The CDR3 is made up of 14 amino acids. Germline CDR1 and CDR2: DFQATT and SNEGSKA (reference sequence). This clonotype has just a few counts. Its antigen is not known. The TCR beta cDNA libraries contained unique molecular identifiers. Out of roughly 0.85 to 10 million T cells, roughly 0.5 million cDNA molecules were generated. TCRdb reprocessed the PCR reads via MiXCR and lists one record per CDR3 protein. The sample contains about 430,000 distinct CDR3 sequences, about 39% of which appear only once. The sequenced sample consisted of blood. The chain couples TRBV20-1 to TRBJ2-5; D call uncertain. The clonotype originates from a girl aged 2-10 years with multiple sclerosis. The chain's CDR3 is CSARSDKGQETQYF. The CDR3 DNA is TGCAGTGCTAGATCCGACAAGGGCCAAGAGACCCAGTACTTC.